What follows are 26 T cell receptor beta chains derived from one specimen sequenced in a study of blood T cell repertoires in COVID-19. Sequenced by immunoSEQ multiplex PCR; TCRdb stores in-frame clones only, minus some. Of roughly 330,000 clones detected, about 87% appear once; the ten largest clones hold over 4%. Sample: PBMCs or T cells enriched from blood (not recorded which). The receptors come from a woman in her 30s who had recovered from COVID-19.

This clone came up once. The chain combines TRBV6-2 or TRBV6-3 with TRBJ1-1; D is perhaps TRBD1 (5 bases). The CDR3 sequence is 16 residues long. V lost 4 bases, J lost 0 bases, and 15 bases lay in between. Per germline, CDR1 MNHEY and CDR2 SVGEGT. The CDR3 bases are TGTGCCAGCAGTTCCTCAGGACAATTCTTGAACACTGAAGCTTTCTTT. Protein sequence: CASSSSGQFLNTEAFF.

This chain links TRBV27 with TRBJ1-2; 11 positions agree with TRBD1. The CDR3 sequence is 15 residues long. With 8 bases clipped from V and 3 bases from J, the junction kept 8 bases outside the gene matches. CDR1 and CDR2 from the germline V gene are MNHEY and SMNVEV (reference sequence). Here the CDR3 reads CASASWGQGDYGYTF. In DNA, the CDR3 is TGTGCCAGCGCGTCCTGGGGACAGGGGGACTATGGCTACACCTTC.

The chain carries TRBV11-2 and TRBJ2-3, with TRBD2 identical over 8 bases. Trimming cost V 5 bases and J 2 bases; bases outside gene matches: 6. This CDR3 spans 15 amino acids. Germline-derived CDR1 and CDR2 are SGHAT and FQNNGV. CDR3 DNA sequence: TGTGCCAGCAGCCTACTTAGCGGGGCCACAGATACGCAGTATTTT. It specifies CASSLLSGATDTQYF.

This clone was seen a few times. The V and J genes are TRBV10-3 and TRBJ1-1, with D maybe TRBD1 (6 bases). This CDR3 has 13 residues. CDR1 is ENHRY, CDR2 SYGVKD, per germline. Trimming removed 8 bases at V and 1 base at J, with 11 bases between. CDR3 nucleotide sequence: TGTGCCATCCAGGGGATGGAGAACACTGAAGCTTTCTTT. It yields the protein CAIQGMENTEAFF.

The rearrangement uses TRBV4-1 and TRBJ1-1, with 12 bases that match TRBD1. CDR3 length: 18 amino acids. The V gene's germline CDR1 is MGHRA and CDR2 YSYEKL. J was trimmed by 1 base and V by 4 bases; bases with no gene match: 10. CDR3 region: CASSRAGQGARANTEAFF. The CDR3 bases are TGCGCCAGCAGCCGGGCGGGACAGGGGGCTAGGGCGAACACTGAAGCTTTCTTT.

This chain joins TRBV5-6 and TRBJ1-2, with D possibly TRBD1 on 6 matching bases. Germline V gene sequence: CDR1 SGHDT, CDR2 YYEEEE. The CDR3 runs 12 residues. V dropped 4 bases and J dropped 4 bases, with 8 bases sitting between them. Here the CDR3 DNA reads TGTGCCAGCAGCGAGGACAGCTATGGCTACACCTTC. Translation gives CASSEDSYGYTF.

The CDR3 region has the DNA TGTGCCAGCAGTTACTCTCAGGGGGCGAACACTGAAGCTTTCTTT. Protein product: CASSYSQGANTEAFF. V is TRBV6-5 and J is TRBJ1-1; 8 nucleotides align to TRBD1. V trimming: 0 bases; J trimming: 1 base; junction bases outside the gene matches: 1. The CDR3 covers 15 residues. Germline V gene lookup returns CDR1 MNHEY and CDR2 SVGAGI.

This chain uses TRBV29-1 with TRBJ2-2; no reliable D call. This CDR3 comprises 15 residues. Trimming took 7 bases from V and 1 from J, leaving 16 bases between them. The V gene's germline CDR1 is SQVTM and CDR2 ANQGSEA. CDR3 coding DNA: TGCAGCGCTTACCAGCCCCCAGGGAACACCGGGGAGCTGTTTTTT. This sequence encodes CSAYQPPGNTGELFF.

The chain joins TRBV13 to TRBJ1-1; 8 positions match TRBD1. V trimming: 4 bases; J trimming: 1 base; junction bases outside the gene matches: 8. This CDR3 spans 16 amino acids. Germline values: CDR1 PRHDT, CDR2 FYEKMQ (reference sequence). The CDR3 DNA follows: TGTGCCAGCAGCTCTGCCAGGGGGCTCTCGAACACTGAAGCTTTCTTT. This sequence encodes CASSSARGLSNTEAFF. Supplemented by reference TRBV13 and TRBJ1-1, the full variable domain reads AAGVIQSPRHLIKEKRETATLKCYPIPRHDTVYWYQQGPGQDPQFLISFYEKMQSDKGSIPDRFSAQQFSDYHSELNMSSLELGDSALYFCASSSARGLSNTEAFFGQGTRLTVV.

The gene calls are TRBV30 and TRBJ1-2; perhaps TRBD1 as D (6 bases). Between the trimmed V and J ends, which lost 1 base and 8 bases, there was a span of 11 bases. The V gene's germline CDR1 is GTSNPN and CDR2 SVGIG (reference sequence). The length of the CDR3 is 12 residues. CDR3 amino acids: CAWSGYRDGYTF. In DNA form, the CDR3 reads TGTGCCTGGAGTGGGTACAGGGACGGCTACACCTTC.

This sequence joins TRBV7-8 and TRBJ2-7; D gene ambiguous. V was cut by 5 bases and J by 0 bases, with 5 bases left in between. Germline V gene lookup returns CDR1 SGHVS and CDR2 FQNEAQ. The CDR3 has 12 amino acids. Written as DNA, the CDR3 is TGTGCCAGCAGCCTCTTCTCCTACGAGCAGTACTTC. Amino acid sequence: CASSLFSYEQYF.

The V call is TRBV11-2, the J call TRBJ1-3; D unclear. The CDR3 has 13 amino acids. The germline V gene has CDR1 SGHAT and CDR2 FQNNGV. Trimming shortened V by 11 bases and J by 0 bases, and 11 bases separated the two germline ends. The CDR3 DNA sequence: TGTGCCTCGACCGGGAACTCTGGAAACACCATATATTTT. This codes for CASTGNSGNTIYF. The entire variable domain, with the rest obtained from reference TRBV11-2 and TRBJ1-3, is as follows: EAGVAQSPRYKIIEKRQSVAFWCNPISGHATLYWYQQILGQGPKLLIQFQNNGVVDDSQLPKDRFSAERLKGVDSTLKIQPAKLEDSAVYLCASTGNSGNTIYFGEGSWLTVV.

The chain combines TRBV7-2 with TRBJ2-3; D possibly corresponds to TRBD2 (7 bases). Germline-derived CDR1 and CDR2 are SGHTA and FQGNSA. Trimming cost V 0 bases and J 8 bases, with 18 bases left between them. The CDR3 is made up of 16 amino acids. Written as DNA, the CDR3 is TGTGCCAGCAGCTTAGCGGGGGGGGCCCGGGCTTCTACGCAGTATTTT. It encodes CASSLAGGARASTQYF.

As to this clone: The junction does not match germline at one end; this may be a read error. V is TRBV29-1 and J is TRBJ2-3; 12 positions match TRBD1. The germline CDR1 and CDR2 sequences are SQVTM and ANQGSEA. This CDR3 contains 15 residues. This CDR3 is CSVEGDRGLKDTQYF. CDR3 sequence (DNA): TGCAGCGTCGAAGGGGACAGGGGGCTGAAAGATACGCAGTATTTT.

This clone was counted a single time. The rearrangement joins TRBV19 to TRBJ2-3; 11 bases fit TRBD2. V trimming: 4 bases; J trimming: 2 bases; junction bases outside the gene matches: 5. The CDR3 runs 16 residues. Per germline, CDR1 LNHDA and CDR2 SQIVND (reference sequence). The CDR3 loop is CASSTGTSGFTDTQYF. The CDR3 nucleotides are TGTGCCAGTAGTACCGGGACTAGCGGTTTCACAGATACGCAGTATTTT. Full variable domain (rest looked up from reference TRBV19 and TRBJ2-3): DGGITQSPKYLFRKEGQNVTLSCEQNLNHDAMYWYRQDPGQGLRLIYYSQIVNDFQKGDIAEGYSVSREKKESFPLTVTSAQKNPTAFYLCASSTGTSGFTDTQYFGPGTRLTVL.

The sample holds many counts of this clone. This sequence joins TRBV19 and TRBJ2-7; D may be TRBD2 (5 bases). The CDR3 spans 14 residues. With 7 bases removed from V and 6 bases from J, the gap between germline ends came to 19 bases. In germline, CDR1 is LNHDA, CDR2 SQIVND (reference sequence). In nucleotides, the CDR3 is TGTGCCAGTACGGGAAGGGAAAACCCCCGCGAGCAGTACTTC. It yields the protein CASTGRENPREQYF.

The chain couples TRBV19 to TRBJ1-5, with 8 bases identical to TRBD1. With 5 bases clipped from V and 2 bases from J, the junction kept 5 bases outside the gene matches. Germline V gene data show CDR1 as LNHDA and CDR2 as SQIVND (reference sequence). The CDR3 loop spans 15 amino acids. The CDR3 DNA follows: TGTGCCAGTAGTCCCCAGGGGGCCGGCAATCAGCCCCAGCATTTT. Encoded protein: CASSPQGAGNQPQHF. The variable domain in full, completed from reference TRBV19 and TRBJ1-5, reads DGGITQSPKYLFRKEGQNVTLSCEQNLNHDAMYWYRQDPGQGLRLIYYSQIVNDFQKGDIAEGYSVSREKKESFPLTVTSAQKNPTAFYLCASSPQGAGNQPQHFGDGTRLSIL.

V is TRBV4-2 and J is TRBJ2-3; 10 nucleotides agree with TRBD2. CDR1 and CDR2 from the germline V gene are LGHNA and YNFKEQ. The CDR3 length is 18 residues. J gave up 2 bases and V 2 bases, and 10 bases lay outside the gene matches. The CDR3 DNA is TGTGCCAGCAGCCAATCCATAACAGCGGGGGGGACCACAGATACGCAGTATTTT. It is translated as CASSQSITAGGTTDTQYF.

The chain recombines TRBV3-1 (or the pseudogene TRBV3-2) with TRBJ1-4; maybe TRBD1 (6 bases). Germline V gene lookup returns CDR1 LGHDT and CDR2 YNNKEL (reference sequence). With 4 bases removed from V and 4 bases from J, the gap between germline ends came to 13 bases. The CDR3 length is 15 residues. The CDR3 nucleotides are TGTGCCAGCAGCCCCAAGGGGGGGTATAATGAAAAACTGTTTTTT. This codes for CASSPKGGYNEKLFF.

For the CDR3, the DNA is TGTGCCAGCAGCCAAGCCTGGAGGGGACGCTACCAAGAGACCCAGTACTTC. It specifies CASSQAWRGRYQETQYF. The chain recombines TRBV3-1 (or the pseudogene TRBV3-2) with TRBJ2-5, with D possibly being TRBD2 (6 bases). There are 17 residues in the CDR3. V gave up 1 base and J gave up 0 bases, with 15 bases separating them. The germline V gene has CDR1 LGHDT and CDR2 YNNKEL (reference sequence).

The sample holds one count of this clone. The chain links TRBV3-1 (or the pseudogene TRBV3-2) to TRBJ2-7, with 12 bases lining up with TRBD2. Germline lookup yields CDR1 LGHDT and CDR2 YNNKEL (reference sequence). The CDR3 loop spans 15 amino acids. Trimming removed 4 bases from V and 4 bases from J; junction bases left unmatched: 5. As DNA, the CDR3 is TGTGCCAGCAGCCCTCTAGCGGGGGGGCGTTACGAGCAGTACTTC. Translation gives CASSPLAGGRYEQYF.

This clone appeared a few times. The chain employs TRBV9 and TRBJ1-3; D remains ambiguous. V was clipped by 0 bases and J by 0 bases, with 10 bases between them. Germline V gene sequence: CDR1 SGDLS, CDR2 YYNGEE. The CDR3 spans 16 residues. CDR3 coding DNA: TGTGCCAGCAGCGTAGCTGGCGCGGGCTCTGGAAACACCATATATTTT. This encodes CASSVAGAGSGNTIYF. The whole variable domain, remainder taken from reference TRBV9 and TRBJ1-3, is DSGVTQTPKHLITATGQRVTLRCSPRSGDLSVYWYQQSLDQGLQFLIQYYNGEERAKGNILERFSAQQFPDLHSELNLSSLELGDSALYFCASSVAGAGSGNTIYFGEGSWLTVV.

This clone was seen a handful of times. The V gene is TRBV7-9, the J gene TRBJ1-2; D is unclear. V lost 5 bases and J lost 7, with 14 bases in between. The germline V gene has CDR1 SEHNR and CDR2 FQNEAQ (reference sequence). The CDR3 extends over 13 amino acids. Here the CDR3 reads CASSPPTRVGYTF. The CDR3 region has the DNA TGTGCCAGCAGCCCACCGACTCGTGTTGGCTACACCTTC.

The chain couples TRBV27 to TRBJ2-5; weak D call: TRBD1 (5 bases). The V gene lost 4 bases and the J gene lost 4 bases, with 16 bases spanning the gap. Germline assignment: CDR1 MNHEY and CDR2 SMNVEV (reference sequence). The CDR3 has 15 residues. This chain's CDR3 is CASSSTPGLTETQYF. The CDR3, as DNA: TGTGCCAGCAGTTCGACCCCAGGGTTAACAGAGACCCAGTACTTC.

In DNA form, the CDR3 reads TGTGCCAGCAGTACCCAGGACAGTTTCACAGATACGCAGTATTTT. Its protein product is CASSTQDSFTDTQYF. This chain joins TRBV25-1 and TRBJ2-3; TRBD1 might be the D (6 bases). The CDR3 consists of 15 residues. V was shortened by 5 bases and J by 2 bases, with 14 bases between the two germline ends. CDR1 and CDR2 (germline): MGHDK, SYGVNS.

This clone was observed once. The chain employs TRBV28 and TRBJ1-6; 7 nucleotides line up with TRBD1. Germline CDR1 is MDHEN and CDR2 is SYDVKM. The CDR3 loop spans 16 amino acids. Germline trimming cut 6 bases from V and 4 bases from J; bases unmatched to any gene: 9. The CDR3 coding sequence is TGTGCCAGCAGAGACCCGAACAGGGGATATAATTCACCCCTCCACTTT. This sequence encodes CASRDPNRGYNSPLHF.